Presented here are 19 T cell receptor beta chains from one specimen sequenced in a study of cytomegalovirus exposure and HLA in healthy donors. Vbeta (60) and Jbeta (13) primers were used in the PCR. TCRdb's copy holds only in-frame clones and misses some; the assay was immunoSEQ multiplex PCR. The sample lists around 170,000 clones, roughly 80% seen once, with 3.8% in the top ten. Source material: PBMCs. The source of these receptors is a man aged 50 to 60 in good health and CMV-seronegative.

The CDR3 region has the DNA TGTGCCAGCAGCCTAACAAAGGGGGTCACAGATACGCAGTATTTT. Its translation is CASSLTKGVTDTQYF. The rearrangement links TRBV5-6 to TRBJ2-3; a weak D match, TRBD1 (6 bases). Germline CDR1 and CDR2: SGHDT and YYEEEE. The V and J ends lost 4 bases and 2 bases respectively, with 14 bases between them. The CDR3 extends over 15 amino acids.

In this sample, this clone turned up a few times. The chain uses TRBV9 and TRBJ1-2; D call uncertain. The germline CDR1 and CDR2 sequences are SGDLS and YYNGEE. This CDR3 is built from 13 residues. Trimming removed 3 bases at V and 1 base at J, with 7 bases between. The CDR3 sequence is CASSARDNYGYTF. The CDR3 bases are TGTGCCAGCAGCGCCCGAGATAACTATGGCTACACCTTC.

V and J are TRBV7-9 and TRBJ1-1, with D unclear. The germline CDR1 and CDR2 sequences are SEHNR and FQNEAQ (reference sequence). The germline V and J ends were trimmed by 7 bases and 3 bases, with 6 bases remaining between them. The CDR3 contains 11 residues. CDR3 residues: CASIPYTEAFF. DNA of the CDR3: TGTGCCAGCATCCCCTACACTGAAGCTTTCTTT. The full variable domain, its missing parts supplied by reference TRBV7-9 and TRBJ1-1, is DTGVSQNPRHKITKRGQNVTFRCDPISEHNRLYWYRQTLGQGPEFLTYFQNEAQLEKSRLLSDRFSAERPKGSFSTLEIQRTEQGDSAMYLCASIPYTEAFFGQGTRLTVV.

This clone was seen more than once but under ten times. The chain couples TRBV7-2 to TRBJ1-1; D ambiguous. The CDR3 is 14 amino acids. Trimming took 2 bases from V and 0 from J, leaving 7 bases between them. CDR1 is SGHTA and CDR2 is FQGNSA in the germline V gene. This chain's CDR3 is CASSLRGLNTEAFF. For the CDR3, the DNA is TGTGCCAGCAGCTTACGGGGTCTGAACACTGAAGCTTTCTTT.

This sequence joins TRBV5-6 and TRBJ1-3; D ambiguous. Germline values: CDR1 SGHDT, CDR2 YYEEEE. The V end lost 4 bases, the J end lost 0 bases, and 5 bases lay between the germline ends. The CDR3 is 13 amino acids. The CDR3 loop is CASSPVSGNTIYF. CDR3 DNA: TGTGCCAGCAGCCCAGTCTCTGGAAACACCATATATTTT.

The chain recombines TRBV6-6 with TRBJ2-1; 7 bases fit TRBD1. Losses at the gene ends were 4 bases for V and 2 bases for J; bases not matched to a gene: 2. Germline CDR1 reads MNHNY; CDR2 reads SVGAGI (reference sequence). This CDR3 has 14 residues. For the CDR3, the DNA is TGTGCCAGCAGTTCTCAGGGGGCCTACAATGAGCAGTTCTTC. Translated: CASSSQGAYNEQFF.

This chain uses TRBV6-1 with TRBJ1-5, with D possibly being TRBD1 (6 bases). Deletions cut 1 base from V and 0 bases from J, with 13 bases between. The CDR3 runs 17 residues. Germline V gene data show CDR1 as MNHNS and CDR2 as SASEGT. The CDR3 here is CASSEDDGRGSNQPQHF. The CDR3 DNA follows: TGTGCCAGCAGTGAAGATGACGGCAGGGGTAGCAATCAGCCCCAGCATTTT.

The chain carries TRBV9 and TRBJ2-7; 9 positions match TRBD1. V gave up 3 bases and J gave up 13 bases; unmatched junction bases: 5. CDR1 is SGDLS, CDR2 YYNGEE, per germline. This CDR3 spans 11 amino acids. The CDR3, as DNA: TGTGCCAGCAGCGCGGGACAGGGTAAATACTTC. Translated: CASSAGQGKYF.

This chain uses TRBV15 with TRBJ2-7; tentative D call: TRBD1 (6 bases). Germline V gene data show CDR1 as LNHNV and CDR2 as YYDKDF (reference sequence). Trimming stripped 4 bases from V and 0 bases from J, with 7 bases between. The CDR3 covers 13 residues. The CDR3 nucleotides are TGTGCCACCAGCAAAGGGGGCTCCTACGAGCAGTACTTC. It yields the protein CATSKGGSYEQYF.

The chain has TRBV7-3 and TRBJ2-3, with D perhaps matching TRBD2 (6 bases). The germline V gene encodes CDR1 SGHTA and CDR2 FQGTGA. Trimming shortened V by 3 bases and J by 6 bases, and 10 bases separated the two germline ends. The CDR3 loop spans 13 amino acids. The CDR3 reads CASSFPGSDTQYF. Written as DNA, the CDR3 is TGTGCCAGCAGCTTCCCCGGGAGCGATACGCAGTATTTT.

CDR3 region: CSFSRDIQETQYF. The CDR3 DNA reads TGCAGCTTCTCCCGGGACATCCAAGAGACCCAGTACTTC. V and J are TRBV29-1 and TRBJ2-5; a weak D match, TRBD1 (6 bases). Germline lookup yields CDR1 SQVTM and CDR2 ANQGSEA. Trimming removed 8 bases at V and 1 base at J, with 14 bases between. The CDR3 is 13 residues long.

This clone was recorded only once. The chain carries TRBV7-2 and TRBJ2-7; the match to TRBD1 covers 7 bases. V trimming: 5 bases; J trimming: 1 base; junction bases outside the gene matches: 5. Germline V CDR1 and CDR2: SGHTA, FQGNSA. CDR3 size: 14 residues. The CDR3 sequence is CASSARQGSYEQYF. The CDR3 nucleotides read TGTGCCAGCAGCGCCCGACAGGGATCCTACGAGCAGTACTTC.

The chain has TRBV7-9 and TRBJ2-3; 7 nucleotides align to TRBD2. The germline V gene encodes CDR1 SEHNR and CDR2 FQNEAQ (reference sequence). The trim removed 4 bases at V and 3 bases at J, leaving 7 bases unmatched. The CDR3 consists of 15 residues. For the CDR3, the DNA is TGTGCCAGCAGCTCCCTAGCGGAGGGGACAGATACGCAGTATTTT. Its translation is CASSSLAEGTDTQYF.

The V gene is TRBV5-8, the J gene TRBJ1-2; a possible D gene is TRBD1 (6 bases). Germline V CDR1 and CDR2: SGHTS, YDEGEE. With 0 bases removed from V and 4 bases from J, the gap between germline ends came to 7 bases. The CDR3 is made up of 13 amino acids. CDR3 DNA: TGTGCCAGCAGCTTGGGCAGGGGCTATGGCTACACCTTC. Encoded protein: CASSLGRGYGYTF.

The V call is TRBV18, the J call TRBJ2-3, with 8 bases lining up with TRBD1. V lost 0 bases and J lost 1; bases outside the gene matches: 0. This CDR3 region has 15 residues. The germline gives CDR1 KGHSH, CDR2 LQKENI. This chain's CDR3 is CASSPPGQGTDTQYF. For the CDR3, the DNA is TGTGCCAGCTCACCACCGGGACAGGGCACAGATACGCAGTATTTT.

The chain recombines TRBV7-8 with TRBJ1-1; perhaps TRBD1 as D (6 bases). Germline CDR1 SGHVS, CDR2 FQNEAQ. Deletions cut 2 bases from V and 1 base from J, with 8 bases between. The CDR3 has 14 amino acids. The CDR3 is CASSLQGRNTEAFF. In DNA form, the CDR3 reads TGTGCCAGCAGCTTACAGGGGAGGAACACTGAAGCTTTCTTT.

J is TRBJ2-1 and V is TRBV7-2; TRBD1 agrees at 7 bases. The CDR3 extends over 19 amino acids. Germline V gives CDR1 SGHTA, CDR2 FQGNSA. Losses at the gene ends were 4 bases for V and 1 base for J; bases not matched to a gene: 16. The CDR3 reads CASSSRRVLRQGSYNEQFF. In DNA form, the CDR3 reads TGTGCCAGCAGCTCCCGTCGGGTCTTGAGACAGGGATCCTACAATGAGCAGTTCTTC.

The V gene is TRBV6-5, the J gene TRBJ2-1; a possible D gene is TRBD1 (6 bases). V was trimmed by 10 bases and J by 10 bases, leaving 14 bases between them. In germline, CDR1 is MNHEY, CDR2 SVGAGI. The CDR3 is 11 residues long. For the CDR3, the DNA is TGTGCCACAAACAGGGACGGGGAGCAGTTCTTC. Its protein is CATNRDGEQFF.

The V call is TRBV4-1, the J call TRBJ1-1; 7 nucleotides match TRBD1. The CDR3 contains 22 residues. CDR1 and CDR2 (germline): MGHRA, YSYEKL. V lost 0 bases to trimming and J lost 0 bases; unmatched junction nucleotides: 22. The DNA of the CDR3 is TGCGCCAGCAGCCAAGATTTGCAAACAGGGGACTGGCTAGGCCCCATGAACACTGAAGCTTTCTTT. The encoded protein is CASSQDLQTGDWLGPMNTEAFF.